This TCR beta chain was captured by sequencing in a study of Ad26.COV2.S vaccination and SARS-CoV-2 variants. In the study overall: Donor was one of the participants in the Ad26.COV2.S arm of the COV1001 trial.

This CDR3 has 18 residues. The germline V gene encodes CDR1 SEHNR and CDR2 FQNEAQ (reference sequence). With 0 bases removed from V and 4 bases from J, the gap between germline ends came to 22 bases. Produced via immunoSEQ multiplex PCR; TCRdb's table is partial and in-frame only. The table has 300,000 to 400,000 clones, about 89% seen once; the top ten hold approximately 5%. Sample treatment: 15 to 20 received Ad26.COV2.S at low or high dose, single or two shots; 5 received placebo; per-sample allocation not given. On day 63 after the first injection, vaccine and placebo recipients gave samples. The J gene is TRBJ2-7, the V gene TRBV7-9, with D uncertain. The receptor was isolated from a person between 18 and 65 years old who received the Ad26.COV2.S COVID-19 vaccine or a placebo. This material consisted of peripheral blood, taken in a trial of Ad26.COV2.S vaccine versus placebo. The CDR3 nucleotides are TGTGCCAGCAGCTTAGCACCAACGGTTGCACTCCTACCATACGAGCAGTACTTC. Its protein is CASSLAPTVALLPYEQYF.